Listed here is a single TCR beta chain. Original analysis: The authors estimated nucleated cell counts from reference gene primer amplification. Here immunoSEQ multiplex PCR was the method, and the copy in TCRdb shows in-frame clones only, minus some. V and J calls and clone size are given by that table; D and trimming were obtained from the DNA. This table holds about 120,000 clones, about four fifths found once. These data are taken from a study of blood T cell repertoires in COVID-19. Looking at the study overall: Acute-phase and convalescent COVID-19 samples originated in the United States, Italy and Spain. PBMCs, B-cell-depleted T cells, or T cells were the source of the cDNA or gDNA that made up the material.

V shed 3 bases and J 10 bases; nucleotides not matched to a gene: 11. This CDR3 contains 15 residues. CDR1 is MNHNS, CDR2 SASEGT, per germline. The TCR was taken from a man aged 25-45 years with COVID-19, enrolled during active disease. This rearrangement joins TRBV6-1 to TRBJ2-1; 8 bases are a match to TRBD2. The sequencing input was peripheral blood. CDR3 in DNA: TGTGCCAGCAGTGATGGTTCGGCGGGAGGTACGGAGCAGTTCTTC. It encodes CASSDGSAGGTEQFF.